Listed below are T cell receptor beta chains from one sample, sequenced in a study of shared clonotypes between healthy human individuals. This table comes from immunoSEQ multiplex PCR, and its TCRdb copy is limited to in-frame clones, with some not included. The table records 600,000 to 750,000 clones, over 55% of them present only once. Source material: memory CD4+ T cells sorted from blood. Every receptor here comes from a woman in her thirties in good health. Each CDR3 is given with its conserved first and last residue.

j_call: TRBJ2-5; v_call: TRBV7-7; cdr3_aa: CASSLGIQTYQETQYF
j_call: TRBJ1-3; v_call: TRBV6-1; cdr3_aa: CASSAGNTIYF
j_call: TRBJ1-2; v_call: TRBV6-1; cdr3_aa: CASSSDSPYGYTF
j_call: TRBJ2-5; v_call: TRBV7-9; cdr3_aa: CASGSAGTQYF
j_call: TRBJ2-7; v_call: TRBV6-1; cdr3_aa: CASSGSDSASYEQYF
j_call: TRBJ1-5; v_call: TRBV28; cdr3_aa: CASSEQLVNQPQHF
j_call: TRBJ2-2; v_call: TRBV27; cdr3_aa: CASNRQGYTGELFF
j_call: TRBJ2-3; v_call: TRBV5-1; cdr3_aa: CASSRNRDRDTDTQYF
j_call: TRBJ2-5; v_call: TRBV28; cdr3_aa: CASTKWGAQYF
j_call: TRBJ1-1; v_call: TRBV2; cdr3_aa: CATKQWAADEAFF
j_call: TRBJ1-1; v_call: TRBV27; cdr3_aa: CASSSTRSAEAFF
j_call: TRBJ2-7; v_call: TRBV6-1; cdr3_aa: CASSEAPGYGEQYF
j_call: TRBJ1-1; v_call: TRBV9; cdr3_aa: CASSLTTGGEMNTEAFF
j_call: TRBJ1-2; v_call: TRBV18; cdr3_aa: CASSPDKRYGYTF
j_call: TRBJ2-5; v_call: TRBV6-5; cdr3_aa: CASRGGRRETQYF
j_call: TRBJ2-1; v_call: TRBV5-4; cdr3_aa: CASRNSPSNEQFF
j_call: TRBJ2-1; v_call: TRBV14; cdr3_aa: CASSQETGQVTYNEQFF
j_call: TRBJ2-5; v_call: TRBV5-4; cdr3_aa: CASSSGRSWETQYF
j_call: TRBJ2-1; v_call: TRBV2; cdr3_aa: CASSKTSGVYNEQFF
j_call: TRBJ2-1; v_call: TRBV7-3; cdr3_aa: CASSSVQSSYNEQFF
j_call: TRBJ2-2; v_call: TRBV7-2; cdr3_aa: CASSLRQGTGELFF
j_call: TRBJ2-3; v_call: TRBV5-1; cdr3_aa: CASRYRETDTQYF
j_call: TRBJ2-3; v_call: TRBV2; cdr3_aa: CASRSSGSSTDTQYF
j_call: TRBJ2-6; v_call: TRBV5-4; cdr3_aa: CASSPINTQGANVLTF
j_call: TRBJ1-5; v_call: TRBV19; cdr3_aa: CASSRGGASNQPQHF
j_call: TRBJ2-2; v_call: TRBV2; cdr3_aa: CASGRIVANTGELFF
j_call: TRBJ2-7; v_call: TRBV28; cdr3_aa: CATLTDGSSYEQYF
j_call: TRBJ2-7; v_call: TRBV5-8; cdr3_aa: CASSLGVPKVYEQYF
j_call: TRBJ2-1; v_call: TRBV2; cdr3_aa: CASSLYNEQFF
j_call: TRBJ2-1; v_call: TRBV6-1; cdr3_aa: CASRGTGSYEQFF
j_call: TRBJ2-1; v_call: TRBV19; cdr3_aa: CASSPRAARRNEQFF
j_call: TRBJ2-6; v_call: TRBV5-6; cdr3_aa: CASISASGANVLTF
j_call: TRBJ2-5; v_call: TRBV5-6; cdr3_aa: CASSPGTETQYF
j_call: TRBJ2-1; v_call: TRBV19; cdr3_aa: CASSPGPTGTNPYNEQFF
j_call: TRBJ2-7; v_call: TRBV7-6; cdr3_aa: CASSLASPPYEQYF
j_call: TRBJ2-7; v_call: TRBV11-2; cdr3_aa: CASSVGLAGGGYEQYF
j_call: TRBJ2-2; v_call: TRBV4-1; cdr3_aa: CASSQVAGELFF
j_call: TRBJ1-4; v_call: TRBV5-1; cdr3_aa: CASSLEGGKTVF
j_call: TRBJ2-5; v_call: TRBV7-9; cdr3_aa: CASSQDWRETQYF
j_call: TRBJ2-1; v_call: TRBV27; cdr3_aa: CASSLLAGGGYNEQFF
j_call: TRBJ1-1; v_call: TRBV11-2; cdr3_aa: CASSKDKNTEAFF
j_call: TRBJ2-3; v_call: TRBV5-1; cdr3_aa: CASSHSRTGSTDTQYF
j_call: TRBJ2-3; v_call: TRBV4-1; cdr3_aa: CASSQDLGRSTDTQYF